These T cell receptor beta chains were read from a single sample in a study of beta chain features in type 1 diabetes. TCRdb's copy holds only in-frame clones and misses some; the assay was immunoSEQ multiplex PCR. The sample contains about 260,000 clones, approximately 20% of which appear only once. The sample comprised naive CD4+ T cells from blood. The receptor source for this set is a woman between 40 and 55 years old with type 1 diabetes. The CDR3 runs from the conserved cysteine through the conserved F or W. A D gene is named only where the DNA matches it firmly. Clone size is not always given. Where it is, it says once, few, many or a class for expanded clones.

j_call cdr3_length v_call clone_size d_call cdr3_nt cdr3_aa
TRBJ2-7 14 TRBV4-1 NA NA TGCGCCAGCAGCCAAGTTCTCGTCTCCTACGAGCAGTACTTC CASSQVLVSYEQYF
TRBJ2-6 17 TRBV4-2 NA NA TGTGCCAGCAGCCAAACTCTAGGCAATTTGGGGGCCAACGTCCTGACTTTC CASSQTLGNLGANVLTF
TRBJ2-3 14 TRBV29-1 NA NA TGCAGCGTTGAGGAGCTTTTCCCCGGGGATACGCAGTATTTT CSVEELFPGDTQYF
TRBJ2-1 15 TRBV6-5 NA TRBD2 TGTGCCAGCAGGCGGACTAGCGGGGGGCCCAGAGAGCAGTTCTTC CASRRTSGGPREQFF
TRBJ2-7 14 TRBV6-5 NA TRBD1 TGTGCCAGCAGTTACGAAGGACAGGGTTACGAGCAGTACTTC CASSYEGQGYEQYF
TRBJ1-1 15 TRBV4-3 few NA TGCGCCAGCAGCCAAGAGAGGGACACCTGGACTGAAGCTTTCTTT CASSQERDTWTEAFF
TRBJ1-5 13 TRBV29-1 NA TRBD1 TGCAGCATTGGGGGACAGATCGATCAGCCCCAGCATTTT CSIGGQIDQPQHF
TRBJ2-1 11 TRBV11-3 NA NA TGTGCCAGCTCATTAGACAATGAGCAGTTCTTC CASSLDNEQFF
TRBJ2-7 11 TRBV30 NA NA TGTGCCTGGGCGAGCTCCTACGAGCAGTACTTC CAWASSYEQYF
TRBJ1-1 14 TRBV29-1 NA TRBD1 TGCAGCGTTGCCCGGGACAGGTCGAACACTGAAGCTTTCTTT CSVARDRSNTEAFF
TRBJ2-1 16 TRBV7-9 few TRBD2 TGTGCCAGCAGCCTCGCGGGGGTCTCCGCCCTCAATGAGCAGTTCTTC CASSLAGVSALNEQFF
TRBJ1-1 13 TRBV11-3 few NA TGTGCCAGCAGCTTAGTAGGGGAATCTGAAGCTTTCTTT CASSLVGESEAFF
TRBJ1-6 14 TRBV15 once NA TGTGCCACCAGCAGGGGACTGTTCTTGACACCCCTCCACTTT CATSRGLFLTPLHF
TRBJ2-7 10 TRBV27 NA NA TGTGCCAGCAGAACAGGAGTCCAGTACTTC CASRTGVQYF
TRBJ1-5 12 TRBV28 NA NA TGTGCCAGCCGGGGTAGCAATCAGCCCCAGCATTTT CASRGSNQPQHF
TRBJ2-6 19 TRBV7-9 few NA TGTGCCAGCAGCCCGTCGGGGCAGGGGCTAAGCTCTGGGGCCAACGTCCTGACTTTC CASSPSGQGLSSGANVLTF
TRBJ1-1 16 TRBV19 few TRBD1 TGTGCCAGTACCGCCGGGACAGGGGGCATCTACGGTGAAGCTTTCTTT CASTAGTGGIYGEAFF
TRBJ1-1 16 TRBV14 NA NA TGTGCCAGCAGCCAAGGACCATGGGCCATGAACACTGAAGCTTTCTTT CASSQGPWAMNTEAFF
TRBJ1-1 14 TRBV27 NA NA TGTGCCAGCAGTTTTGAGGGGGGGATGCCTGAAGCTTTCTTT CASSFEGGMPEAFF
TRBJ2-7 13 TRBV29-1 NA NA TGCAGCGTAGGATCCCGGGTGGGAGGCGAGCAGTACTTC CSVGSRVGGEQYF
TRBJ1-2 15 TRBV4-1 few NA TGCGCCAGCAGCCAAGACCGGGACACTCCTCTGGGCTACACCTTC CASSQDRDTPLGYTF
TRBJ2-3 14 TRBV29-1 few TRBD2 TGCAGCGTTCGACTAGCGGGAGGTGGGGATACGCAGTATTTT CSVRLAGGGDTQYF
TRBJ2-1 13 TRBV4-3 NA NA TGCGCCAGCAGCCAAGGTCCGTACAATGAGCAGTTCTTC CASSQGPYNEQFF
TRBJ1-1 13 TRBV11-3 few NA TGTGCCAGCAGCCCCCGGGAGAACACTGAAGCTTTCTTT CASSPRENTEAFF
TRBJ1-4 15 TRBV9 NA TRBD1 TGTGCCAGCAGCCCGTGGGGACAGGAGGAGGAAAAACTGTTTTTT CASSPWGQEEEKLFF
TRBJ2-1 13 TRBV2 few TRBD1 TGTGCCAGCGTAGGACAGGGGGAGAATGAGCAGTTCTTC CASVGQGENEQFF
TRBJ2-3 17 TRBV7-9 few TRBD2 TGTGCCAGCAGCTTATTAGCTACTAGCGGTGGGACAGATACGCAGTATTTT CASSLLATSGGTDTQYF
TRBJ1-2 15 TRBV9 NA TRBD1 TGTGCCAGCAGCGTCAGGACAGGGTTTAACTATGGCTACACCTTC CASSVRTGFNYGYTF
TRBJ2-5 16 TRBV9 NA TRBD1 TGTGCCAGCAGCGTCGGGGTCAGGGGGCATCAAGAGACCCAGTACTTC CASSVGVRGHQETQYF
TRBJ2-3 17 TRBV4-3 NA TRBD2 TGCGCCAGCAGCCAAGAGGGGGGACTATGGAGGGGAGATACGCAGTATTTT CASSQEGGLWRGDTQYF
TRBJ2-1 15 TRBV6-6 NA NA TGTGCCAGCAGTTACCGCACCGGACAGTACAATGAGCAGTTCTTC CASSYRTGQYNEQFF
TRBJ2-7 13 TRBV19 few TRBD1 TGTGCCAGTAGGATGGGACAGTCCTACGAGCAGTACTTC CASRMGQSYEQYF
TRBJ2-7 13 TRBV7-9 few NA TGTGCCAGCAGCCCTCAGGCAATGTACGAGCAGTACTTC CASSPQAMYEQYF
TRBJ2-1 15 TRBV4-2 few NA TGTGCCAGCAGCCAAGATGTAGGGGAAGGCGATGAGCAGTTCTTC CASSQDVGEGDEQFF
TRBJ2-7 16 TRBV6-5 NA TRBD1 TGTGCCAGCAGTTACTCAGGGGGCCGGACGTCCTACGAGCAGTACTTC CASSYSGGRTSYEQYF
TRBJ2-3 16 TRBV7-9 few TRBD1 TGTGCCAGCAGCTCCCGATTACAGGGGAAGGCAGATACGCAGTATTTT CASSSRLQGKADTQYF
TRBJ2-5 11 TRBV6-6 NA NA TGTGCCAGCAGTTCGCCACGGGGCCAGTACTTC CASSSPRGQYF
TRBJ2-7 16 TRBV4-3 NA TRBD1 TGCGCCAGCAGCCAAGCCTCGGGACAGGGAGGGGGCGAGCAGTACTTC CASSQASGQGGGEQYF
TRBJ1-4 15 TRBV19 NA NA TGTGCCAGTAGTGTTCGACAGGCTCGAAATGAAAAACTGTTTTTT CASSVRQARNEKLFF
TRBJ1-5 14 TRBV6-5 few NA TGTGCCAGCAGGGGGGGTCCGAGCAATCAGCCCCAGCATTTT CASRGGPSNQPQHF
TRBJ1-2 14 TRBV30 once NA TGTGCCTGGGATAACAGGCGTACTAACTATGGCTACACCTTC CAWDNRRTNYGYTF
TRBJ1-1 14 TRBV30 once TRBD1 TGTGCCTGGAGTGTACAAGGGGACAGCACTGAAGCTTTCTTT CAWSVQGDSTEAFF
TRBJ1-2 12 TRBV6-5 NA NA TGTGCCAGCGGGGAGGGATCCTATGGCTACACCTTC CASGEGSYGYTF
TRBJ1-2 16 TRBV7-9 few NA TGTGCCAGCAGCTTTGGGGAACAGGGAGGGAGATATGGCTACACCTTC CASSFGEQGGRYGYTF
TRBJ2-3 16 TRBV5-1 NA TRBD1 TGCGCCAGCAGCTTGGACAGGGGGCAAGGAACAGATACGCAGTATTTT CASSLDRGQGTDTQYF
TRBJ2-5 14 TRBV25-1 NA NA TGTGCCAGCAGTGACGGGACACCACAAGAGACCCAGTACTTC CASSDGTPQETQYF
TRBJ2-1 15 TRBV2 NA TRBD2 TGTGCCAGCAGGCCTGCTAGCGGGGGGTTTAGTGAGCAGTTCTTC CASRPASGGFSEQFF
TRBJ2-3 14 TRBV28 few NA TGTGCCAGCAGGGAGGGGCCCTCAGCCGATACGCAGTATTTT CASREGPSADTQYF